Listed below are T cell receptor beta chains from one sample, sequenced in a study of technical replicates of blood from a handful of donors. The data were produced by immunoSEQ multiplex PCR, yet TCRdb's version contains in-frame clones alone and is incomplete. Of over 85,000 clones in the sample, almost 97% were seen once. Sample: T cells isolated from PBMCs. These receptors came from a human donor in good health. Both conserved end residues are part of each CDR3. D genes are given only for firm matches. Size is omitted from some rows. Given values are once, few, many or a class for expanded clones.

v_gene: TRBV2
abundance: .
j_gene: TRBJ2-1
d_gene: TRBD2
CDR3nt: TGTGCCAGCAGGCGCCTTGGAGGACTAGCGCCCAACAATGAGCAGTTCTTC
CDR3aa: CASRRLGGLAPNNEQFF

v_gene: TRBV19
abundance: .
j_gene: TRBJ2-7
d_gene: .
CDR3nt: TGTGCCAGTAGTATTCAGGATCCCTACGAGCAGTACTTC
CDR3aa: CASSIQDPYEQYF

v_gene: TRBV7-2
abundance: .
j_gene: TRBJ2-7
d_gene: TRBD2
CDR3nt: TGTGCCAGCAGCTTAAGCGGGACTAGCGGAGAGGAGCAGTACTTC
CDR3aa: CASSLSGTSGEEQYF

v_gene: TRBV18
abundance: .
j_gene: TRBJ2-1
d_gene: .
CDR3nt: TGTGCCAGCTCACCGAGGACAAACAATGAGCAGTTCTTC
CDR3aa: CASSPRTNNEQFF

v_gene: TRBV9
abundance: .
j_gene: TRBJ1-3
d_gene: .
CDR3nt: TGTGCCAGCAGCTTAGGTCGAGCGGGAAACACCATATATTTT
CDR3aa: CASSLGRAGNTIYF

v_gene: TRBV6-5
abundance: once
j_gene: TRBJ1-5
d_gene: TRBD1
CDR3nt: TGTGCCAGCAGTTATGACAGGGGAAGCAATCAGCCCCAGCATTTT
CDR3aa: CASSYDRGSNQPQHF

v_gene: TRBV11-1
abundance: .
j_gene: TRBJ1-1
d_gene: .
CDR3nt: TGTGCCAGCAGTCTGACAGGTAACACTGAAGCTTTCTTT
CDR3aa: CASSLTGNTEAFF

v_gene: TRBV10-1
abundance: .
j_gene: TRBJ2-3
d_gene: .
CDR3nt: TGCGCCAGCAGCCAATTTGTAGATACGCAGTATTTT
CDR3aa: CASSQFVDTQYF

v_gene: TRBV10-3
abundance: .
j_gene: TRBJ2-5
d_gene: .
CDR3nt: TGTGCCATCAGTGGGACAAGGGAAGAGGAAGAGACCCAGTACTTC
CDR3aa: CAISGTREEEETQYF

v_gene: TRBV13
abundance: .
j_gene: TRBJ2-2
d_gene: .
CDR3nt: TGTGCCAGCAGAGGCCAGGGAATGATCCCCGGGGAGCTGTTTTTT
CDR3aa: CASRGQGMIPGELFF

v_gene: TRBV4-3
abundance: few
j_gene: TRBJ2-1
d_gene: .
CDR3nt: TGCGCCAGCAGCCAAGACCCACTAGCTCCTCACAATGAGCAGTTCTTC
CDR3aa: CASSQDPLAPHNEQFF

v_gene: TRBV5-6
abundance: few
j_gene: TRBJ1-3
d_gene: .
CDR3nt: TGTGCCAGCAGCTGGGGACTCAGCGCTGGAAACACCATATATTTT
CDR3aa: CASSWGLSAGNTIYF

v_gene: TRBV5-1
abundance: .
j_gene: TRBJ2-7
d_gene: .
CDR3nt: TGCGCCAGCAGCACCCTCTCAGGGACCTACGAGCAGTACTTC
CDR3aa: CASSTLSGTYEQYF

v_gene: TRBV6-1
abundance: .
j_gene: TRBJ1-5
d_gene: .
CDR3nt: TGTGCCACCATCATTAGGACAGCGCCCCAGCATTTT
CDR3aa: CATIIRTAPQHF

v_gene: TRBV4-1
abundance: .
j_gene: TRBJ2-1
d_gene: .
CDR3nt: TGCGCCAGCAGCCAAGATGCTTGGGCTAGCTCGAGGAATGAGCAGTTCTTC
CDR3aa: CASSQDAWASSRNEQFF

v_gene: TRBV11-2
abundance: .
j_gene: TRBJ2-7
d_gene: .
CDR3nt: TGTGCCAGCAGCGTGGGGACACCCTACGAGCAGTACTTC
CDR3aa: CASSVGTPYEQYF

v_gene: TRBV4-2
abundance: .
j_gene: TRBJ1-4
d_gene: .
CDR3nt: TGTGCCAGCAGCCAAGCTTCCCAGGTTGATGAAAAACTGTTTTTT
CDR3aa: CASSQASQVDEKLFF

v_gene: TRBV30
abundance: .
j_gene: TRBJ2-1
d_gene: TRBD1
CDR3nt: TGTGCCTGGAGTGTAGGGGGCGTCTACAATGAGCAGTTCTTC
CDR3aa: CAWSVGGVYNEQFF

v_gene: TRBV7-9
abundance: once
j_gene: TRBJ2-7
d_gene: TRBD2
CDR3nt: TGTGCCAGCAGCTTGCGGGAGGATGTCGAGCAGTACTTC
CDR3aa: CASSLREDVEQYF

v_gene: TRBV19
abundance: .
j_gene: TRBJ1-5
d_gene: TRBD1
CDR3nt: TGTGCCAGTAGTAAAGGAACAGGGGGAAATCAGCCCCAGCATTTT
CDR3aa: CASSKGTGGNQPQHF

v_gene: TRBV7-9
abundance: .
j_gene: TRBJ1-2
d_gene: .
CDR3nt: TGTGCCAGTGAGGACATTCTCTATGGCTACACCTTC
CDR3aa: CASEDILYGYTF